This T cell receptor beta chain was recovered during a study of shared clonotypes between healthy human individuals. In the study overall: Used for every donor were three CD4 naive, three CD4 memory, two CD8 naive and one CD8 memory plate.

The study, taken as a whole, reports: Non-shared clonotypes had lower generation probabilities than those shared by all four donors.

Notes on this clone: Its antigen is unidentified.

Naive CD8 cells were CD45RO-negative, positively selected for CCR7, excluding terminally differentiated effector memory CD45RA+ cells. Every one of the donors was a Caucasian adult that lived in Nashville, Tennessee. The table came from immunoSEQ multiplex PCR; TCRdb's copy has only in-frame clones and leaves some out. The table lists some 800,000 clones, 80% to 95% of them singletons, with nearly 25% in the top ten. The trim removed 4 bases at V and 8 bases at J, leaving 11 bases unmatched. The CDR3 consists of 15 residues. Germline V CDR1 and CDR2: SNHLY, FYNNEI. The source material was naive CD8+ T cells sorted from blood. The chain combines TRBV2 with TRBJ1-2; 9 positions agree with TRBD1. This sequence originates from a man aged 25-40 years in good health. DNA for the CDR3: TGTGCCAGCAGTGGTGACAGGGGGATAAAGCCGGGCTACACCTTC. Protein product: CASSGDRGIKPGYTF. The complete variable domain, with remaining parts taken from reference TRBV2 and TRBJ1-2, reads EPEVTQTPSHQVTQMGQEVILRCVPISNHLYFYWYRQILGQKVEFLVSFYNNEISEKSEIFDDQFSVERPDGSNFTLKIRSTKLEDSAMYFCASSGDRGIKPGYTFGSGTRLTVV.